The 3 T cell receptor beta chains listed next were all sequenced from one sample in a study of control samples from healthy donors and cancer patients. Sequenced by immunoSEQ multiplex PCR; TCRdb stores in-frame clones only, minus some. The profile covers some 28,000 clones, with 79% appearing a single time and less than 25% taken by the ten largest. Sequencing used PBMCs. The receptors come from a man aged 55 to 70 with head and neck cancer.

This clone was counted a few times. The rearrangement links TRBV27 to TRBJ2-1; D is uncertain. This CDR3 has 14 residues. Germline CDR1 is MNHEY and CDR2 is SMNVEV (reference sequence). The V and J ends lost 2 bases and 7 bases respectively, with 12 bases between them. This CDR3 reads CASSLIPSLNEQFF. In DNA, the CDR3 is TGTGCCAGCAGTTTAATCCCCAGCTTGAATGAGCAGTTCTTC.

This clone was detected only a few times. CDR3 amino acids: CASSYELSLTQYF. The DNA for the CDR3 is TGTGCCAGCAGTTACGAGCTTTCTCTAACGCAGTATTTT. The rearrangement links TRBV6-6 to TRBJ2-3; D is ambiguous. The CDR3 extends over 13 amino acids. CDR1 and CDR2 from the germline V gene are MNHNY and SVGAGI (reference sequence). V was clipped by 2 bases and J by 9 bases, with 12 bases between them.

This clone has only one observation. The chain employs TRBV5-1 and TRBJ1-5; D may be TRBD1 (6 bases). Germline CDR1 and CDR2: SGHRS and YFSETQ. Trimming shortened V by 4 bases and J by 7 bases, and 21 bases separated the two germline ends. The CDR3 contains 16 residues. The DNA of the CDR3 is TGCGCCAGCAGCGGACCTCAACAGGGAAATGAACAGCCCCAGCATTTT. It specifies CASSGPQQGNEQPQHF.